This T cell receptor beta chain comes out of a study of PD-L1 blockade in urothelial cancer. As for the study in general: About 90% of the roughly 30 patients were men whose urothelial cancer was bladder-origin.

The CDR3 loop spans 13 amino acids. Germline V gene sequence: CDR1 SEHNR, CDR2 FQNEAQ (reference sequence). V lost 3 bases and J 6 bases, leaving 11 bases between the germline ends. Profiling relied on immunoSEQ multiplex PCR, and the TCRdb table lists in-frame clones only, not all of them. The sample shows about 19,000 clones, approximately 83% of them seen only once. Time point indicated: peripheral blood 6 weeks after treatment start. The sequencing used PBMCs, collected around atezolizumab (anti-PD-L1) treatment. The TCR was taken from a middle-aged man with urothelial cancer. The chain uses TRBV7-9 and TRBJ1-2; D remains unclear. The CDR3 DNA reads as TGTGCCAGCAGCTTGAGCCCAGGTGATGGCTACACCTTC. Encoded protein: CASSLSPGDGYTF. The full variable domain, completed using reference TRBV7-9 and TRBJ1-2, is DTGVSQNPRHKITKRGQNVTFRCDPISEHNRLYWYRQTLGQGPEFLTYFQNEAQLEKSRLLSDRFSAERPKGSFSTLEIQRTEQGDSAMYLCASSLSPGDGYTFGSGTRLTVV.